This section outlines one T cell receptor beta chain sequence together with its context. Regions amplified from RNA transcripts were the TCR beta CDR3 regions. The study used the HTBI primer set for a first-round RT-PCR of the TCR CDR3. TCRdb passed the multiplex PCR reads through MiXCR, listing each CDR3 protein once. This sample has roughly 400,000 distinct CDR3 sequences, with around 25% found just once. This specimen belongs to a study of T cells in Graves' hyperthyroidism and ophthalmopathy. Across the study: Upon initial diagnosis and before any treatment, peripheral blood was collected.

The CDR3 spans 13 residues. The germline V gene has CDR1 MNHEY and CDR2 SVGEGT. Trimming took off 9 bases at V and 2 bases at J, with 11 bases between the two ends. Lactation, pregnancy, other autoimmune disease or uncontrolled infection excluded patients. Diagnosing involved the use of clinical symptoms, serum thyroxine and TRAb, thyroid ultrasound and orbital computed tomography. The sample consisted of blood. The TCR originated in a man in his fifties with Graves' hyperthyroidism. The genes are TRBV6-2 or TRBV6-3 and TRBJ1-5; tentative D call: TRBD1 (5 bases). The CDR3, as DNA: TGTGCCAGTGACAGTGGAGGCAATCAGCCCCAGCATTTT. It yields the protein CASDSGGNQPQHF.